Reported below is one T cell receptor (beta chain). TCRdb's table, derived via immunoSEQ multiplex PCR, lists solely in-frame clones and lacks some. The sample holds hundreds of thousands of clones, about 91% seen once. The sample is drawn from a study of shared clonotypes between healthy human individuals. V was pared by 4 bases and J by 4 bases, with 8 bases between. Germline CDR1 is MNHEY and CDR2 is SVGAGI. The length of the CDR3 is 13 residues. The naive CD8 fraction comprised CD45RO-negative cells positively selected for CCR7 and excluded terminally differentiated effector memory CD45RA+ cells. The receptor was isolated from a man aged 25-45 years in good health. V gene TRBV6-5 combines with J gene TRBJ2-1, with no clear D. The specimen sequenced was naive CD8+ T cells sorted from blood. CDR3 amino acids: CASSSSPYNEQFF. CDR3 bases: TGTGCCAGCAGTTCCAGCCCATACAATGAGCAGTTCTTC.